Listed below are T cell receptor beta chains from one sample, sequenced in a study of metastatic and nonmetastatic thyroid tumors. TCRdb reprocessed the PCR reads using MiXCR. Among over 25,000 clones listed, around 20% were seen once. Sequenced material: blood. The receptors were gathered from a female donor with papillary thyroid cancer or a benign thyroid nodule (not recorded which). Some clones in this sample may be carry-over from other donors' samples. Each CDR3 is given with its conserved first and last residue. The D gene is left open where the match is weak. The listing skips clone size in some rows; elsewhere it reads once, few, many or a size class.

V: TRBV6-1; length: 13; D: TRBD1; size: many; J: TRBJ1-6; CDR3: CASSSGQLAPLHF; DNA: TGTGCCAGCAGTTCGGGACAGTTGGCACCCCTCCACTTT
V: TRBV18; length: 15; D: TRBD1; size: many; J: TRBJ2-7; CDR3: CASSPQEGQAYEQYF; DNA: TGTGCCAGCTCACCACAGGAAGGACAGGCCTACGAGCAGTACTTC
V: TRBV24-1; length: 16; D: TRBD2; size: many; J: TRBJ2-3; CDR3: CATSDRTSGGTDTQYF; DNA: TGTGCCACCAGTGATAGGACTAGCGGGGGAACAGATACGCAGTATTTT
V: TRBV7-2; length: 15; D: -; size: -; J: TRBJ2-2; CDR3: CASSQRTTNTGELFF; DNA: TGTGCCAGCAGCCAACGGACTACTAACACCGGGGAGCTGTTTTTT
V: TRBV30; length: 14; D: -; size: many; J: TRBJ1-2; CDR3: CAWSVAGVNYGYTF; DNA: TGTGCCTGGAGTGTGGCAGGGGTTAACTATGGCTACACCTTC
V: TRBV5-1; length: 13; D: -; size: -; J: TRBJ2-5; CDR3: CASSSQKSETQYF; DNA: TGCGCCAGCAGCTCACAAAAGTCAGAGACCCAGTACTTC
V: TRBV11-3; length: 14; D: -; size: few; J: TRBJ2-7; CDR3: CASSLEGTVYEQYF; DNA: TGTGCCAGCAGCTTAGAGGGGACGGTCTACGAGCAGTACTTC
V: TRBV12-3/TRBV12-4; length: 14; D: TRBD1; size: -; J: TRBJ2-7; CDR3: CASSLRGPEYEQYF; DNA: TGTGCCAGCAGTTTAAGGGGGCCGGAGTACGAGCAGTACTTC
V: TRBV6-2/TRBV6-3; length: 14; D: TRBD2; size: -; J: TRBJ2-7; CDR3: CASRLAGVGYVHNF; DNA: TGTGCCAGCAGACTAGCGGGAGTTGGCTACGTGCATAACTTC
V: TRBV5-1; length: 19; D: TRBD1; size: -; J: TRBJ1-1; CDR3: CASRPERRDSTRSAPEAFF; DNA: TGCGCCAGCAGACCAGAGAGACGGGACAGCACCAGATCGGCTCCTGAAGCTTTCTTT
V: TRBV6-4; length: 15; D: TRBD1; size: many; J: TRBJ2-1; CDR3: CASSAGDREYNEQFF; DNA: TGTGCCAGCAGTGCCGGTGACAGGGAATACAATGAGCAGTTCTTC
V: TRBV7-3; length: 17; D: TRBD1; size: many; J: TRBJ2-2; CDR3: CASSPGPRQGSTGELFF; DNA: TGTGCCAGCAGCCCAGGTCCCCGACAGGGGTCGACCGGGGAGCTGTTTTTT
V: TRBV19; length: 13; D: -; size: -; J: TRBJ1-4; CDR3: CASNARLNEKLFF; DNA: TGTGCCAGTAACGCCCGCTTGAATGAAAAACTGTTTTTT
V: TRBV5-1; length: 14; D: TRBD1; size: many; J: TRBJ2-2; CDR3: CASSWTGGTGELFF; DNA: TGCGCCAGCAGCTGGACAGGGGGCACCGGGGAGCTGTTTTTT
V: TRBV7-3; length: 15; D: TRBD2; size: many; J: TRBJ2-1; CDR3: CASSLASGSGNEQFF; DNA: TGTGCCAGCAGCTTAGCTAGCGGGAGTGGTAATGAGCAGTTCTTC
V: TRBV25-1; length: 15; D: TRBD1; size: -; J: TRBJ2-2; CDR3: CASSERQGAGGELFF; DNA: TGTGCCAGCAGTGAAAGACAGGGGGCGGGCGGGGAGCTGTTTTTT
V: TRBV29-1; length: 15; D: -; size: few; J: TRBJ2-3; CDR3: CSVEDLHGLTDTQYF; DNA: TGCAGCGTTGAAGATCTTCATGGGCTCACAGATACGCAGTATTTT
V: TRBV28; length: 14; D: -; size: -; J: TRBJ2-6; CDR3: CASSLSSGANVLTF; DNA: TGTGCCAGCAGTCTAAGTTCTGGGGCCAACGTCCTGACTTTC
V: TRBV18; length: 14; D: -; size: many; J: TRBJ2-2; CDR3: CASSLGSRTGELFF; DNA: TGTGCCAGCTCCCTCGGATCTCGAACCGGGGAGCTGTTTTTT
V: TRBV29-1; length: 16; D: TRBD2; size: many; J: TRBJ2-3; CDR3: CSVEDRWGGRVDTQYF; DNA: TGCAGCGTTGAAGATCGTTGGGGCGGGAGGGTAGATACGCAGTATTTT
V: TRBV28; length: 10; D: -; size: -; J: TRBJ1-2; CDR3: CASSSRGYTF; DNA: TGTGCCAGCAGTTCTCGGGGCTACACCTTC
V: TRBV3-1; length: 15; D: TRBD2; size: medium-sized; J: TRBJ2-5; CDR3: CASSQSPGGSETQYF; DNA: TGTGCCAGCAGCCAATCCCCCGGGGGGTCGGAGACCCAGTACTTC
V: TRBV18; length: 15; D: -; size: many; J: TRBJ2-5; CDR3: CASSPPGRFQETQYF; DNA: TGTGCCAGCTCACCACCGGGACGTTTCCAAGAGACCCAGTACTTC
V: TRBV20-1; length: 12; D: -; size: many; J: TRBJ2-7; CDR3: CSAPRTESEQYF; DNA: TGCAGTGCTCCCCGTACAGAATCCGAGCAGTACTTC
V: TRBV24-1; length: 15; D: -; size: few; J: TRBJ1-5; CDR3: CATSDHRAQGQPQHF; DNA: TGTGCCACCAGTGACCACAGGGCGCAGGGTCAGCCCCAGCATTTT
V: TRBV18; length: 15; D: TRBD2; size: many; J: TRBJ2-1; CDR3: CASSPLAGVGSEQFF; DNA: TGTGCCAGCTCACCTCTAGCGGGAGTGGGTTCGGAGCAGTTCTTC
V: TRBV6-5; length: 15; D: TRBD2; size: many; J: TRBJ2-1; CDR3: CASSYLAGGHNEQFF; DNA: TGTGCCAGCAGTTACTTAGCGGGAGGCCACAATGAGCAGTTCTTC
V: TRBV28; length: 16; D: TRBD2; size: many; J: TRBJ2-1; CDR3: CASSTIWTRSDDEQFF; DNA: TGTGCCAGCAGTACTATCTGGACTAGATCGGACGACGAGCAGTTCTTC
V: TRBV3-1; length: 14; D: -; size: many; J: TRBJ2-2; CDR3: CASSREGGPGELFF; DNA: TGTGCCAGCAGCCGGGAAGGGGGGCCCGGGGAGCTGTTTTTT
V: TRBV6-2/TRBV6-3; length: 15; D: -; size: many; J: TRBJ1-2; CDR3: CASSYSWQGSQGYTF; DNA: TGTGCCAGCAGTTACTCATGGCAGGGGAGTCAAGGCTACACCTTC
V: TRBV20-1; length: 13; D: -; size: -; J: TRBJ1-6; CDR3: CSARGGRRSPLHF; DNA: TGCAGTGCTAGAGGGGGAAGGCGGTCACCCCTCCACTTT
V: TRBV3-1; length: 13; D: -; size: many; J: TRBJ1-6; CDR3: CASGARDNSPLHF; DNA: TGTGCCAGCGGGGCCAGAGATAATTCACCCCTCCACTTT
V: TRBV6-1; length: 18; D: TRBD1; size: few; J: TRBJ2-6; CDR3: CASSEVGTGGIGANVLTF; DNA: TGTGCCAGCAGTGAAGTAGGGACAGGGGGCATTGGGGCCAACGTCCTGACTTTC
V: TRBV27; length: 13; D: -; size: many; J: TRBJ1-5; CDR3: CASSLQGRQPQHF; DNA: TGTGCCAGCAGTTTGCAGGGGCGGCAGCCCCAGCATTTT
V: TRBV7-9; length: 16; D: TRBD2; size: many; J: TRBJ2-1; CDR3: CASSLPAGLAINEQFF; DNA: TGTGCCAGCAGCTTACCCGCGGGACTAGCGATCAATGAGCAGTTCTTC
V: TRBV20-1; length: 17; D: -; size: medium-sized; J: TRBJ1-6; CDR3: CSARETGFSSYNSPLHF; DNA: TGCAGTGCTAGAGAAACAGGGTTTAGCTCCTATAATTCACCCCTCCACTTT
V: TRBV6-5; length: 14; D: TRBD2; size: medium-sized; J: TRBJ2-2; CDR3: CASSYSLLAGELFF; DNA: TGTGCCAGCAGTTACTCGCTACTAGCGGGAGAGCTGTTTTTT
V: TRBV7-2; length: 15; D: TRBD2; size: many; J: TRBJ2-1; CDR3: CASSLGLAANNEQFF; DNA: TGTGCCAGCAGCTTAGGACTAGCGGCAAACAATGAGCAGTTCTTC
V: TRBV7-3; length: 8; D: -; size: -; J: TRBJ1-5; CDR3: CASSTKHF; DNA: TGTGCCAGCAGCACGAAACATTTT
V: TRBV28; length: 11; D: -; size: medium-sized; J: TRBJ2-7; CDR3: CASSWSYEQYF; DNA: TGTGCCAGCAGTTGGTCCTACGAGCAGTACTTC
V: TRBV6-1; length: 15; D: TRBD1; size: many; J: TRBJ1-6; CDR3: CASSNTGQGNSPLHF; DNA: TGTGCCAGCAGTAATACGGGACAGGGAAATTCACCCCTCCACTTT
V: TRBV18; length: 12; D: -; size: -; J: TRBJ2-6; CDR3: CASSSGANVLTF; DNA: TGTGCCAGCTCATCTGGGGCCAACGTCCTGACTTTC
V: TRBV6-1; length: 13; D: -; size: -; J: TRBJ1-2; CDR3: CASSPVRGSGYTF; DNA: TGTGCCAGCAGTCCGGTACGGGGGTCAGGCTACACCTTC
V: TRBV5-6; length: 13; D: -; size: many; J: TRBJ1-1; CDR3: CASSGTGRTEAFF; DNA: TGTGCCAGCAGCGGAACAGGTAGGACTGAAGCTTTCTTT
V: TRBV30; length: 15; D: TRBD1; size: few; J: TRBJ2-2; CDR3: CAWRGQGAGTGELFF; DNA: TGTGCCTGGAGGGGACAGGGGGCTGGCACCGGGGAGCTGTTTTTT
V: TRBV28; length: 15; D: -; size: many; J: TRBJ1-5; CDR3: CASSPRGLKNQPQHF; DNA: TGTGCCAGCAGTCCGAGGGGGTTAAAAAATCAGCCCCAGCATTTT
V: TRBV18; length: 16; D: -; size: many; J: TRBJ2-2; CDR3: CASSLGVPANTGELFF; DNA: TGTGCCAGCTCCTTGGGGGTACCCGCGAACACCGGGGAGCTGTTTTTT
V: TRBV19; length: 13; D: -; size: many; J: TRBJ2-2; CDR3: CASSMTNTGELFF; DNA: TGTGCCAGTAGTATGACGAACACCGGGGAGCTGTTTTTT
V: TRBV19; length: 17; D: -; size: many; J: TRBJ2-1; CDR3: CASSMLLVSTSYNEQFF; DNA: TGTGCCAGTAGTATGCTGCTAGTCTCGACCTCCTACAATGAGCAGTTCTTC
V: TRBV28; length: 16; D: -; size: -; J: TRBJ1-2; CDR3: CASSSAVGGASYGYTF; DNA: TGTGCCAGCAGTTCGGCTGTGGGTGGCGCGTCCTATGGCTACACCTTC
V: TRBV5-4; length: 15; D: -; size: many; J: TRBJ1-2; CDR3: CASSLAVRGSSGYTF; DNA: TGTGCCAGCAGCTTGGCTGTTCGGGGGTCGAGCGGCTACACCTTC